The sample holds a few counts of the clone carrying this TCR beta chain. Its matching antigen is unknown. One end of the junction varies from germline; a read error may be responsible. The sample is drawn from a study of T cells in Graves' hyperthyroidism and ophthalmopathy. Broader study findings: Most thyroid-expanded clonotypes above 0.001 were also found in blood.

Template material for amplifying TCR beta CDR3 regions consisted of RNA transcripts. HTBI primers were employed in a first-round RT-PCR of the TCR CDR3. TCRdb re-derived calls from the multiplex PCR reads in MiXCR, one entry per CDR3 protein. The sample has 300,000 to 450,000 distinct CDR3 sequences; under 15% are singletons. Germline V gene lookup returns CDR1 MNHNS and CDR2 SASEGT. CDR3 length: 14 amino acids. V usage is TRBV6-1 and J usage is TRBJ2-7; D is possibly TRBD1 (6 bases). The source material was blood. This sequence originates from a woman aged 25 to 39 with Graves' hyperthyroidism. The CDR3 is CASSQGGHPYGQYF. The CDR3 DNA is TGTGCCAGCAGCCAAGGGGGACACCCCTACGGGCAGTACTTC.